This T cell receptor (beta chain) was recorded in a study of blood T cells in healthy people across ages. General observations from the study: Older individuals had lower TCR beta diversity per million T cells (the decline was roughly linear). The donors' CMV status was not determined, possibly confounding changes in expanded clonotypes.

Each of the donors had roughly 9.3 milliliters of peripheral blood drawn into EDTA-treated Vacutainer tubes. A second about 6 to 12 cycle PCR used barcoded and J-beta primers. Each TCR beta cDNA got a 12-nucleotide random molecular identifier. TCRdb reanalysed the 5' RACE reads using MiXCR and keeps one entry per CDR3 protein. Of about 280,000 distinct CDR3 sequences detected, roughly 26% appear once; the ten largest clones hold over 25%. The germline gives CDR1 SGHRS, CDR2 YFSETQ. This CDR3 has 16 residues. V was pared by 2 bases and J by 4 bases, with 16 bases between. This clonotype came up a few times. No antigen is known for it.

The material sequenced was blood. This rearrangement joins TRBV5-1 to TRBJ2-1; tentatively, D is TRBD2 (5 bases). The sequence was collected from a woman aged 65 to 85 in good health. CDR3 in amino acids: CASSLTVYRLYNEQFF. The DNA of the CDR3 is TGCGCCAGCAGCTTAACGGTCTACAGACTATACAATGAGCAGTTCTTC. The complete variable domain, with remaining parts taken from reference TRBV5-1 and TRBJ2-1, reads KAGVTQTPRYLIKTRGQQVTLSCSPISGHRSVSWYQQTPGQGLQFLFEYFSETQRNKGNFPGRFSGRQFSNSRSEMNVSTLELGDSALYLCASSLTVYRLYNEQFFGPGTRLTVL.